Included here is one T cell receptor (beta chain) sequence, with context. The germline V gene has CDR1 SGHDN and CDR2 FVKESK. V trimming: 4 bases; J trimming: 4 bases; junction bases outside the gene matches: 8. This CDR3 contains 16 residues. This record comes from a study of blood T cell repertoires in COVID-19. Looking at the study overall: In each case, the material was cDNA or gDNA derived from T cells, B-cell-depleted T cells, or PBMCs.

Allocation to cohorts depended on clinical history reported by the participants. The protocol was immunoSEQ multiplex PCR, while the TCRdb copy is restricted to in-frame clones and leaves out a portion. The sample includes 300,000 to 350,000 clones, almost 90% of them seen just once. J is TRBJ2-7 and V is TRBV14; 12 positions match TRBD2. This sequence was found in a woman in her twenties or thirties who had been exposed to COVID-19. Input material: PBMCs or T cells enriched from blood (not recorded which). The CDR3 region is CASSPMTSGSYYEQYF. The DNA of the CDR3 is TGTGCCAGCAGCCCAATGACTAGCGGGAGTTATTACGAGCAGTACTTC.